The 6 T cell receptor beta chains presented below share a single source sample, sequenced in a study of shared clonotypes between healthy human individuals. CD45RO negativity and positive selection for CCR7 defined naive CD8 cells, a population that excluded terminally differentiated effector memory CD45RA+ cells. Some clones are missing from TCRdb's copy, which holds only in-frame ones; the method was immunoSEQ multiplex PCR. This sample yields about 2 million clones, of which roughly 95% are seen a single time; approximately 1.2% belongs to the top ten. Sequenced: naive CD8+ T cells sorted from blood. The receptors here all came from a man younger than 30 in good health.

This chain connects TRBV7-2 to TRBJ2-7; no definite D call. Germline-derived CDR1 and CDR2 are SGHTA and FQGNSA. The CDR3 is 15 amino acids. Trimming took off 5 bases at V and 5 bases at J, with 19 bases between the two ends. CDR3 nucleotides: TGTGCCAGCAGCCCTCGGCAAGACCTTAGGGACGAGCAGTACTTC. Translated, it gives CASSPRQDLRDEQYF. The full variable domain, in which reference TRBV7-2 and TRBJ2-7 provide the parts outside the CDR3, is GAGVSQSPSNKVTEKGKDVELRCDPISGHTALYWYRQSLGQGLEFLIYFQGNSAPDKSGLPSDRFSAERTGGSVSTLTIQRTQQEDSAVYLCASSPRQDLRDEQYFGPGTRLTVT.

The chain uses TRBV4-1 and TRBJ2-2, with D possibly TRBD2 on 6 matching bases. Trimming stripped 3 bases from V and 5 bases from J, with 19 bases between. The germline V gene encodes CDR1 MGHRA and CDR2 YSYEKL. The CDR3 totals 17 residues. The CDR3 coding sequence is TGCGCCAGCAGCCAGCAGGCGGGTAGGGGAGGAACCGGGGAGCTGTTTTTT. Protein product: CASSQQAGRGGTGELFF.

The chain is built from TRBV7-9 and TRBJ2-2; D possibly uses TRBD1 or TRBD2 (5 bases each). V shed 5 bases and J shed 5 bases, with 15 bases lying between them. Germline V lookup: CDR1 SEHNR, CDR2 FQNEAQ (reference sequence). CDR3 length: 15 residues. In nucleotides, the CDR3 is TGTGCCAGCAGCCCGGGCCGGGGACCAACCGGGGAGCTGTTTTTT. It yields the protein CASSPGRGPTGELFF.

The chain joins TRBV28 to TRBJ1-5; D call uncertain. Germline CDR1 and CDR2: MDHEN and SYDVKM. CDR3 length equals 15 residues. V was cut by 6 bases and J by 3 bases, with 15 bases left in between. For the CDR3, the DNA is TGTGCCAGCAGCCCTCGGGCAGTGACCAATCAGCCCCAGCATTTT. Translation: CASSPRAVTNQPQHF.

On this clone: The sample carries other DNA sequences with the same CDR3. V and J are TRBV27 and TRBJ1-4; no reliable D call. The V end lost 2 bases, the J end lost 5 bases, and 9 bases lay between the germline ends. The CDR3 is made up of 14 amino acids. Germline V gives CDR1 MNHEY, CDR2 SMNVEV (reference sequence). The CDR3 coding sequence is TGTGCCAGCAGTTTACGAGGAACAAATGAAAAACTGTTTTTT. Translating it yields CASSLRGTNEKLFF.

The chain couples TRBV10-2 to TRBJ1-1, with a tentative D call TRBD1 (6 bases). The CDR3 has 15 residues. Germline CDR1 WSHSY, CDR2 SAAADI. V lost 0 bases to trimming and J lost 4 bases, with 12 bases between them. CDR3 bases: TGCGCCAGCAGTGAGTCGCAGGGGCTGGTCACTGAAGCTTTCTTT. Translation gives CASSESQGLVTEAFF.